A single sample is the source of the 20 T cell receptor beta chains below, sequenced in a study of cytomegalovirus exposure and HLA in healthy donors (dated by TCRdb to about 2017). The library was made by the immunoSEQ multiplex PCR assay. The table comes from immuneACCESS by way of TCRdb, which keeps in-frame sequences with V and J called. Part of the clones is missing from these tables; in studies checked, under half for an unresolved V gene and the rest for unknown reasons. The sample profile shows under 150,000 clones; about 88% of them were found once. The ten largest clonotypes hold roughly 9.4% of the sample. The sample consisted of PBMCs. The receptors come from a man younger than 30 in good health and CMV-seropositive.

The chain employs TRBV7-6 and TRBJ1-1; maybe TRBD1 (6 bases). The CDR3 totals 17 residues. V lost 5 bases and J 1 base, leaving 20 bases between the germline ends. The germline CDR1 and CDR2 sequences are SGHVS and FNYEAQ. This CDR3 is CASSRIGSPTGNTEAFF. The CDR3 DNA reads TGTGCCAGCAGCCGGATTGGTTCTCCGACAGGGAACACTGAAGCTTTCTTT.

As DNA, the CDR3 is TGCGCCAGCAGCCAAGATCTCCGCGGGGAATGGATCAATCAGCCCCAGCATTTT. Translated: CASSQDLRGEWINQPQHF. The rearrangement joins TRBV4-1 to TRBJ1-5; D not certain. Looked up from germline, CDR1 is MGHRA and CDR2 is YSYEKL. V was shortened by 0 bases and J by 3 bases, with 18 bases between the two germline ends. CDR3 size: 18 residues.

The gene calls are TRBV18 and TRBJ1-1; 7 bases match TRBD1. V lost 6 bases, J lost 1 base, and 8 bases stayed unmatched. Germline V CDR1 and CDR2: KGHSH, LQKENI. The CDR3 contains 15 residues. This CDR3 reads CASSPRQGGNTEAFF. In nucleotides, the CDR3 is TGTGCCAGCTCCCCCAGACAGGGTGGGAACACTGAAGCTTTCTTT.

The CDR3: CASSPLSGSEKLFF. The CDR3 coding sequence is TGTGCCAGCAGCCCACTCTCCGGGTCTGAAAAACTGTTTTTT. This sequence joins TRBV7-9 and TRBJ1-4; no firm D call. Germline values: CDR1 SEHNR, CDR2 FQNEAQ (reference sequence). There are 14 residues in the CDR3. Between the trimmed V and J ends, which lost 5 bases and 7 bases, there was a span of 14 bases. Combining the CDR3 with reference TRBV7-9 and TRBJ1-4 gives the whole variable domain DTGVSQNPRHKITKRGQNVTFRCDPISEHNRLYWYRQTLGQGPEFLTYFQNEAQLEKSRLLSDRFSAERPKGSFSTLEIQRTEQGDSAMYLCASSPLSGSEKLFFGSGTQLSVL.

This clone has just one count. The J gene is TRBJ1-2, the V gene TRBV9; D may be TRBD1 (6 bases). This CDR3 has 15 residues. Germline CDR1 reads SGDLS; CDR2 reads YYNGEE. V dropped 0 bases and J dropped 7 bases, with 16 bases sitting between them. The CDR3 DNA reads TGTGCCAGCAGCGTAGGACAGGCCGATTGGGGTGGCTACACCTTC. It codes for CASSVGQADWGGYTF.

The genes are TRBV2 and TRBJ2-3; 7 nucleotides align to TRBD1. CDR3 size: 14 residues. V lost 7 bases, J lost 1 base, and 5 bases stayed unmatched. CDR1 and CDR2 from the germline V gene are SNHLY and FYNNEI. The CDR3 sequence: CASMLGQGTDTQYF. CDR3 DNA: TGTGCCAGCATGTTAGGACAGGGCACAGATACGCAGTATTTT.

The rearrangement links TRBV5-4 to TRBJ2-5; TRBD2 aligns across 10 bases. The CDR3 length is 16 residues. The germline V gene has CDR1 SGHNT and CDR2 YYREEE (reference sequence). J lost 1 base, V lost 4 bases, and 7 bases had no gene match. The CDR3 region is CASSPKLAGTQETQYF. The CDR3, as DNA: TGTGCCAGCAGCCCAAAACTAGCGGGGACCCAAGAGACCCAGTACTTC.

The genes are TRBV6-5 and TRBJ1-1; D perhaps matches TRBD1 (5 bases). This CDR3 has 15 amino acids. Trimming cost V 6 bases and J 5 bases, with 19 bases left between them. In germline, CDR1 is MNHEY, CDR2 SVGAGI. This CDR3 reads CASRGGDLRGTEAFF. The CDR3 DNA is TGTGCCAGCAGGGGGGGGGACCTAAGGGGTACTGAAGCTTTCTTT.

The chain is built from TRBV11-2 and TRBJ2-1; D not certain. The CDR3 runs to 12 residues. CDR1 is SGHAT and CDR2 is FQNNGV in the germline V gene. Deletions cut 5 bases from V and 4 bases from J, with 6 bases between. CDR3 bases: TGTGCCAGCAGCACAGAATACAATGAGCAGTTCTTC. Its protein is CASSTEYNEQFF.

The CDR3: CAISERVQETQYF. CDR3 bases: TGTGCCATCAGCGAGCGGGTTCAAGAGACCCAGTACTTC. The chain employs TRBV10-3 and TRBJ2-5; possibly TRBD2 for D (6 bases). V was cut by 6 bases and J by 2 bases, with 10 bases left in between. The CDR3 has 13 amino acids. The germline V gene encodes CDR1 ENHRY and CDR2 SYGVKD.

This clone was observed a single time. The chain joins TRBV30 to TRBJ2-7; D is unclear. Germline V gives CDR1 GTSNPN, CDR2 SVGIG (reference sequence). The V gene lost 0 bases and the J gene lost 2 bases, with 5 bases spanning the gap. There are 12 residues in the CDR3. This CDR3 reads CAWSVTAYEQYF. CDR3 DNA: TGTGCCTGGAGTGTAACGGCCTACGAGCAGTACTTC. Together with reference TRBV30 and TRBJ2-7, the CDR3 gives the full variable domain: SQTIHQWPATLVQPVGSPLSLECTVEGTSNPNLYWYRQAAGRGLQLLFYSVGIGQISSEVPQNLSASRPQDRQFILSSKKLLLSDSGFYLCAWSVTAYEQYFGPGTRLTVT.

J is TRBJ2-1 and V is TRBV7-6, with 10 nucleotides matching TRBD2. CDR1 and CDR2 from the germline V gene are SGHVS and FNYEAQ. The V segment lost 6 bases and the J segment 2 bases; nucleotides outside the gene matches: 4. The CDR3 has 15 amino acids. CDR3 DNA: TGTGCCAGCAGACAGCGGGGGGGGCCCTACAATGAGCAGTTCTTC. Amino acids: CASRQRGGPYNEQFF.

The rearrangement links TRBV9 to TRBJ2-3; TRBD1 is a possible D gene (6 bases). The CDR3 totals 16 residues. The germline gives CDR1 SGDLS, CDR2 YYNGEE. V shed 0 bases and J shed 0 bases, with 11 bases lying between them. The CDR3 is CASSVATGWSTDTQYF. CDR3 DNA: TGTGCCAGCAGCGTAGCCACAGGGTGGAGCACAGATACGCAGTATTTT.

This clone was picked up one time. J is TRBJ2-2 and V is TRBV9; 12 bases align to TRBD2. Germline V gene lookup returns CDR1 SGDLS and CDR2 YYNGEE. This CDR3 comprises 16 residues. J gave up 4 bases and V 4 bases, and 5 bases lay outside the gene matches. The CDR3 DNA reads as TGTGCCAGCAGCAACCCGACTAGCGGGGGCACCGGGGAGCTGTTTTTT. Residues: CASSNPTSGGTGELFF.

This chain uses TRBV11-3 with TRBJ2-7, with D tentatively TRBD2 (6 bases). Germline V gene lookup returns CDR1 SGHNT and CDR2 YENEEA. Trimming stripped 0 bases from V and 4 bases from J, with 10 bases between. The CDR3 is 14 amino acids. The CDR3 DNA reads as TGTGCCAGCAGCTTAGACGGGGGATGGTACGAGCAGTACTTC. Translating gives CASSLDGGWYEQYF.

The chain joins TRBV5-1 to TRBJ1-6; D might be TRBD1 (6 bases). The germline V gene has CDR1 SGHRS and CDR2 YFSETQ. Trimming cost V 0 bases and J 9 bases, with 13 bases left between them. The CDR3 length is 15 residues. The CDR3 sequence: CASSLDGGEGSPLHF. CDR3 DNA sequence: TGCGCCAGCAGCTTGGATGGGGGCGAAGGTTCACCCCTCCACTTT.

The chain is built from TRBV29-1 and TRBJ1-4; TRBD1 agrees at 7 bases. The ends lost 7 bases at V and 4 bases at J; junction bases unmatched: 6. The CDR3 is 13 amino acids. CDR1 and CDR2 (germline): SQVTM, ANQGSEA. As DNA, the CDR3 is TGCAGCGCCAACAGGGGCCTTAATGAAAAACTGTTTTTT. Protein product: CSANRGLNEKLFF.

J is TRBJ2-3 and V is TRBV2, with D tentatively TRBD1 (5 bases). The CDR3 runs 11 residues. Trimming pared 8 bases from V and 7 bases from J, leaving 10 bases between. Germline V gene lookup returns CDR1 SNHLY and CDR2 FYNNEI. The CDR3 DNA sequence: TGTGCCAGCGGGGCTAGTAATACGCAGTATTTT. Protein product: CASGASNTQYF.

The chain joins TRBV6-1 to TRBJ2-7; the D is unclear. The CDR3 spans 12 residues. V lost 8 bases and J 1 base, leaving 9 bases between the germline ends. Germline CDR1 MNHNS, CDR2 SASEGT. CDR3 loop: CASAETSYEQYF. The CDR3 DNA is TGTGCCAGCGCGGAGACTTCCTACGAGCAGTACTTC.

The V gene is TRBV5-1, the J gene TRBJ2-1; 11 bases fit TRBD1. With 2 bases clipped from V and 8 bases from J, the junction kept 9 bases outside the gene matches. Per the germline V gene, CDR1 is SGHRS and CDR2 is YFSETQ. This CDR3 contains 16 residues. CDR3 DNA sequence: TGCGCCAGCAGCTTCCTGACGGGACAGGGGGAGGATGAGCAGTTCTTC. Protein: CASSFLTGQGEDEQFF.